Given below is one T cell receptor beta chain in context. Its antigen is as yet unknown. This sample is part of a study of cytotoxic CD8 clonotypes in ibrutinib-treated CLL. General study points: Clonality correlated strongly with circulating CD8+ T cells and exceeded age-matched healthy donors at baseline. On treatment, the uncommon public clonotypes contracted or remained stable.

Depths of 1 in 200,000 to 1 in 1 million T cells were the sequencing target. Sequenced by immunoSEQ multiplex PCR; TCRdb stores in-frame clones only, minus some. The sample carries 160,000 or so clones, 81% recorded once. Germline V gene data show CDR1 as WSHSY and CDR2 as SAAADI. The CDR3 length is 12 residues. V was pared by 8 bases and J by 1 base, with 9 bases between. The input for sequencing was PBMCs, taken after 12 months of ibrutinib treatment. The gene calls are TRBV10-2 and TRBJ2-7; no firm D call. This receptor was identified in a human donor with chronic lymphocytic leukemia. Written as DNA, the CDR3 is TGCGCCAGCGGAAGAAGGTCCTACGAGCAGTACTTC. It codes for CASGRRSYEQYF.